What follows are 13 T cell receptor beta chains derived from one specimen sequenced in a study of graft-versus-host responses after intestinal transplantation. The protocol was immunoSEQ multiplex PCR, while the TCRdb copy is restricted to in-frame clones and leaves out a portion. The sample lists over 70,000 clones, over 85% seen once, with approximately 0.5% in the top ten. Their target antigens are unknown. The material sequenced was unstimulated CD8+ T cells sorted from spleen or lymph node cells, taken before intestinal transplant. The receptors were sampled from a human donor who received an intestinal transplant.

This chain connects TRBV19 to TRBJ1-5; TRBD1 matches at 10 bases. This CDR3 spans 15 amino acids. Losses at the gene ends were 8 bases for V and 2 bases for J; bases not matched to a gene: 6. The germline CDR1 and CDR2 sequences are LNHDA and SQIVND (reference sequence). The CDR3 bases are TGTGCCAGTTCCTGGGACAGGGGAGGCAATCAGCCCCAGCATTTT. It translates to CASSWDRGGNQPQHF. The whole variable domain, filled in from reference TRBV19 and TRBJ1-5, reads DGGITQSPKYLFRKEGQNVTLSCEQNLNHDAMYWYRQDPGQGLRLIYYSQIVNDFQKGDIAEGYSVSREKKESFPLTVTSAQKNPTAFYLCASSWDRGGNQPQHFGDGTRLSIL.

The V gene is TRBV9, the J gene TRBJ1-3; D might be TRBD1 (6 bases). In germline, CDR1 is SGDLS, CDR2 YYNGEE. The CDR3 sequence is 15 residues long. V was clipped by 5 bases and J by 0 bases, with 12 bases between them. This CDR3 reads CASSATGSSGNTIYF. CDR3 in DNA: TGTGCCAGCAGTGCAACAGGGAGCTCTGGAAACACCATATATTTT.

V usage is TRBV11-2 and J usage is TRBJ2-7; the D is unclear. V was cut by 1 base and J by 4 bases, with 5 bases left in between. This CDR3 is built from 12 residues. Germline V lookup: CDR1 SGHAT, CDR2 FQNNGV. CDR3 loop: CASSLVDYEQYF. The CDR3 DNA reads as TGTGCCAGCAGCTTAGTGGATTACGAGCAGTACTTC.

The chain employs TRBV7-8 and TRBJ2-7; TRBD1 matches at 8 bases. The J segment lost 3 bases and the V segment lost 1 base, leaving 8 bases of the junction unmatched. The CDR3 totals 16 residues. CDR1 SGHVS and CDR2 FQNEAQ come from the germline V gene. CDR3 amino acids: CASSLGWTGKDYEQYF. The DNA for the CDR3 is TGTGCCAGCAGCTTAGGGTGGACAGGGAAGGACTACGAGCAGTACTTC.

This chain joins TRBV19 and TRBJ2-1, with D possibly TRBD2 on 6 matching bases. Germline assignment: CDR1 LNHDA and CDR2 SQIVND (reference sequence). V lost 1 base and J 5 bases, leaving 15 bases between the germline ends. The length of the CDR3 is 16 residues. This CDR3 reads CASSIGDFSGHNEQFF. The CDR3 DNA is TGTGCCAGTAGTATAGGGGACTTCTCAGGACACAATGAGCAGTTCTTC.

V usage is TRBV11-2 and J usage is TRBJ2-1; TRBD2 matches 8 bases. The CDR3 has 15 amino acids. V dropped 4 bases and J dropped 4; count of bases not matched to a gene: 6. CDR1 is SGHAT, CDR2 FQNNGV, per germline. Written as DNA, the CDR3 is TGTGCCAGCAGCTCACTAGCGGCCGGATACAATGAGCAGTTCTTC. It translates to CASSSLAAGYNEQFF.

The gene calls are TRBV27 and TRBJ2-1; D is unresolved. This CDR3 comprises 12 residues. Per the germline V gene, CDR1 is MNHEY and CDR2 is SMNVEV (reference sequence). V dropped 2 bases and J dropped 5 bases, with 4 bases sitting between them. The CDR3 bases are TGTGCCAGCAGTTTAAACGACAATGAGCAGTTCTTC. Encoded protein: CASSLNDNEQFF.

The chain joins TRBV27 to TRBJ2-7; 8 positions agree with TRBD1. With V trimmed by 4 bases and J by 3 bases, 8 bases remained unmatched. The germline gives CDR1 MNHEY, CDR2 SMNVEV (reference sequence). This CDR3 is built from 15 residues. CDR3 protein: CASSYWTGRYYEQYF. As DNA, the CDR3 is TGTGCCAGCAGTTACTGGACAGGGAGATACTACGAGCAGTACTTC.

CDR3 sequence reads: CASSIGGYSQPQHF. CDR3 sequence (DNA): TGTGCCAGTAGTATTGGAGGGTATAGTCAGCCCCAGCATTTT. The chain combines TRBV19 with TRBJ1-5; the D is unclear. Trimming removed 3 bases at V and 6 bases at J, with 12 bases between. CDR1 and CDR2 (germline): LNHDA, SQIVND (reference sequence). The CDR3 loop spans 14 amino acids.

V usage is TRBV23-1 and J usage is TRBJ2-3; 9 bases map to TRBD2. TRBV23-1 is an ORF; its function is uncertain. Germline trimming cut 11 bases from V and 2 bases from J; bases unmatched to any gene: 14. The CDR3 is made up of 16 amino acids. The CDR3 sequence is CAPHPPAGGATDTQYF. The DNA for the CDR3 is TGCGCCCCCCACCCCCCAGCGGGAGGAGCCACAGATACGCAGTATTTT.

V is TRBV28 and J is TRBJ2-2; D not certain. Germline CDR1 is MDHEN and CDR2 is SYDVKM. V lost 2 bases and J lost 3, with 7 bases in between. The CDR3 has 14 amino acids. Here the CDR3 reads CASSLVGYTGELFF. The CDR3 DNA reads TGTGCCAGCAGTTTAGTCGGTTACACCGGGGAGCTGTTTTTT.

The chain has TRBV2 and TRBJ2-5, with D possibly being TRBD1 or TRBD2 (5 bases each). The J call could be wrong; TRBJ2-7 is a better fit for the DNA end. The CDR3 loop spans 15 amino acids. Germline CDR1 SNHLY, CDR2 FYNNEI. CDR3 bases: TGTGCCAGCTCACCCTCCCGGGGCAGAAGCTACGAGCAGTACTTC. Translated, it gives CASSPSRGRSYEQYF.

This clone has only one observation. The chain is built from TRBV6-6 and TRBJ2-4, with 9 nucleotides matching TRBD1. CDR1 MNHNY and CDR2 SVGAGI come from the germline V gene (reference sequence). CDR3 length: 14 amino acids. After removal of 11 bases from V and 8 bases from J, the junction contained 13 bases not matched to a gene. The CDR3 DNA follows: TGTGCCGCCTCGAACAGGGGGCGTCGTGACATTCAGTACTTC. Translating gives CAASNRGRRDIQYF.